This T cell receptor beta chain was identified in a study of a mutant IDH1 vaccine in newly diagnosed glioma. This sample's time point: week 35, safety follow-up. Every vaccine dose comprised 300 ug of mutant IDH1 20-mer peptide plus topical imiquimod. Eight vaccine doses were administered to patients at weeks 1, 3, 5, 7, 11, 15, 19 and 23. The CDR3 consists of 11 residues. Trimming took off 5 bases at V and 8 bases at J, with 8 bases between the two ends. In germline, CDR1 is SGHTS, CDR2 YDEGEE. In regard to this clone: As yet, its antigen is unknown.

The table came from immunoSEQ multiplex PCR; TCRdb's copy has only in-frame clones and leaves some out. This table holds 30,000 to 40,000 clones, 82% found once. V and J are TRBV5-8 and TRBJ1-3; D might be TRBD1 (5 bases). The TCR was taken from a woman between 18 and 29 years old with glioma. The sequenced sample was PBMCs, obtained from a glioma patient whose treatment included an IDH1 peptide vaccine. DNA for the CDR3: TGTGCCAGCAGAGGGGCGGACACCATATATTTT. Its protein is CASRGADTIYF.